The T cell receptor (beta chain) under discussion was sequenced for a study of blood T cell repertoires in COVID-19. Authors' processing steps: Reference gene primer amplification yielded estimated nucleated cell counts. The data were produced by immunoSEQ multiplex PCR, yet TCRdb's version contains in-frame clones alone and is incomplete. The DNA gave D and trimming, while V, J and clone size come from that table. This table has about 220,000 clones, approximately 85% appearing once. This CDR3 is 15 amino acids long. V trimming: 2 bases; J trimming: 5 bases; junction bases outside the gene matches: 5. Per the germline V gene, CDR1 is MGHRA and CDR2 is YSYEKL.

This clonotype was sampled from a woman aged 65 to 85 with COVID-19, enrolled during active disease. Sequences were obtained from peripheral blood. This chain links TRBV4-1 with TRBJ1-4; TRBD1 aligns across 7 bases. The CDR3 DNA sequence: TGCGCCAGCAGCCAACAAGGGACAGCAAATGAAAAACTGTTTTTT. Its protein is CASSQQGTANEKLFF.